This is a list of T cell receptor beta chains from one sample in a study of CD8+ T cells in alopecia areata. Only in-frame clones appear in the TCRdb table, and some are missing; sequencing was by immunoSEQ multiplex PCR. The table records hundreds of thousands of clones, under 80% of them present only once. The sample in question was CD4+ T cells sorted from blood, obtained at week 0. The receptors here all came from a human donor with alopecia areata. The CDR3 runs from the conserved cysteine through the conserved F or W. D genes are given only for firm matches. Size is stated for part of the rows, as once, few or many counts, or as a class when the clone is expanded.

CDR3 length	clone size	V gene	J gene	D gene	CDR3 protein	CDR3 DNA
14	-	TRBV4-3	TRBJ1-1	-	CASSQVLLNTEAFF	TGCGCCAGCAGCCAAGTTCTGTTGAACACTGAAGCTTTCTTT
13	-	TRBV25-1	TRBJ1-2	-	CASSEKRRHGYTF	TGTGCCAGCAGTGAAAAGCGACGACATGGCTACACCTTC
17	-	TRBV7-2	TRBJ2-3	TRBD1	CASSLAGTGKATDTQYF	TGTGCCAGCAGCTTAGCCGGGACAGGAAAGGCCACAGATACGCAGTATTTT
16	many	TRBV4-3	TRBJ1-2	-	CASSQETITEEYGYTF	TGCGCCAGCAGCCAAGAAACTATCACAGAGGAGTATGGCTACACCTTC
11	few	TRBV29-1	TRBJ2-1	TRBD1	CSVVQGSEQFF	TGCAGCGTCGTACAGGGGAGCGAGCAGTTCTTC
19	-	TRBV4-3	TRBJ2-6	TRBD2	CASSQRALAGHSGANVLTF	TGCGCCAGCAGCCAAAGAGCACTAGCGGGGCACTCTGGGGCCAACGTCCTGACTTTC
13	few	TRBV2	TRBJ1-5	-	CASRRDSNQPQHF	TGTGCCAGTAGACGGGACAGCAATCAGCCCCAGCATTTT
12	-	TRBV30	TRBJ2-7	-	CAWTQASYEQYF	TGTGCCTGGACACAGGCGTCCTACGAGCAGTACTTC
14	-	TRBV29-1	TRBJ1-2	-	CSVEPTGLGYGYTF	TGCAGCGTTGAACCAACGGGCCTGGGCTATGGCTACACCTTC
16	-	TRBV7-9	TRBJ2-7	TRBD1	CASSHRPGQGIYEQYF	TGTGCCAGCAGCCACAGGCCGGGACAGGGGATCTACGAGCAGTACTTC
14	-	TRBV30	TRBJ2-1	TRBD2	CAWTTSGVYGEQFF	TGTGCCTGGACCACTAGCGGGGTATACGGTGAGCAGTTCTTC
14	-	TRBV30	TRBJ1-1	TRBD1	CAWSPRTGWTEAFF	TGTGCCTGGAGCCCAAGGACAGGGTGGACTGAAGCTTTCTTT
12	-	TRBV19	TRBJ1-1	-	CASSIGVSEAFF	TGTGCCAGTAGTATAGGAGTCAGTGAAGCTTTCTTT
16	-	TRBV5-1	TRBJ1-6	TRBD1	CASSPGQLTYNSPLHF	TGCGCCAGCAGCCCGGGACAGCTGACCTATAATTCACCCCTCCACTTT
16	-	TRBV5-4	TRBJ2-5	TRBD2	CASSRGTSGGKETQYF	TGTGCCAGCAGCCGCGGGACTAGCGGGGGAAAAGAGACCCAGTACTTC
11	-	TRBV10-3	TRBJ1-2	-	CAISNEYGYTF	TGTGCCATCAGCAATGAATATGGCTACACCTTC
14	few	TRBV29-1	TRBJ2-3	-	CSVPTGAITDTQYF	TGCAGCGTCCCGACGGGGGCTATCACAGATACGCAGTATTTT
14	-	TRBV13	TRBJ2-2	TRBD2	CASGGLAGAGELFF	TGTGCCAGCGGTGGACTAGCGGGCGCCGGGGAGCTGTTTTTT
15	few	TRBV10-3	TRBJ2-5	TRBD2	CAISGERGGQETQYF	TGTGCCATCAGTGGAGAGCGGGGGGGACAAGAGACCCAGTACTTC
15	-	TRBV30	TRBJ2-1	TRBD2	CAWSALVAGSNEQFF	TGTGCCTGGAGTGCACTTGTAGCGGGGAGCAATGAGCAGTTCTTC
12	-	TRBV30	TRBJ1-2	-	CAWSVRARGYTF	TGTGCCTGGAGTGTACGGGCTCGCGGCTACACCTTC
12	-	TRBV30	TRBJ2-7	-	CAWTGGSYEQYF	TGTGCCTGGACAGGCGGCTCCTACGAGCAGTACTTC
14	-	TRBV29-1	TRBJ1-3	-	CSVEEGGTGNTIYF	TGCAGCGTTGAAGAGGGGGGCACTGGAAACACCATATATTTT
14	-	TRBV27	TRBJ2-3	TRBD2	CASSLRLAGDTQYF	TGTGCCAGCAGTTTGAGACTAGCAGGAGATACGCAGTATTTT
14	-	TRBV6-1	TRBJ1-1	-	CASSLRVSNTEAFF	TGTGCCAGCAGCCTCAGGGTGTCAAACACTGAAGCTTTCTTT
15	once	TRBV9	TRBJ2-3	TRBD2	CASSSGLAGGDTQYF	TGTGCCAGCAGCTCCGGACTAGCGGGGGGAGATACGCAGTATTTT
15	few	TRBV7-9	TRBJ1-2	-	CASSLEGFPNYGYTF	TGTGCCAGCAGCTTAGAAGGTTTTCCTAACTATGGCTACACCTTC
14	-	TRBV29-1	TRBJ1-4	-	CSAGPDGWEEKLFF	TGCAGCGCTGGCCCGGATGGATGGGAAGAAAAACTGTTTTTT